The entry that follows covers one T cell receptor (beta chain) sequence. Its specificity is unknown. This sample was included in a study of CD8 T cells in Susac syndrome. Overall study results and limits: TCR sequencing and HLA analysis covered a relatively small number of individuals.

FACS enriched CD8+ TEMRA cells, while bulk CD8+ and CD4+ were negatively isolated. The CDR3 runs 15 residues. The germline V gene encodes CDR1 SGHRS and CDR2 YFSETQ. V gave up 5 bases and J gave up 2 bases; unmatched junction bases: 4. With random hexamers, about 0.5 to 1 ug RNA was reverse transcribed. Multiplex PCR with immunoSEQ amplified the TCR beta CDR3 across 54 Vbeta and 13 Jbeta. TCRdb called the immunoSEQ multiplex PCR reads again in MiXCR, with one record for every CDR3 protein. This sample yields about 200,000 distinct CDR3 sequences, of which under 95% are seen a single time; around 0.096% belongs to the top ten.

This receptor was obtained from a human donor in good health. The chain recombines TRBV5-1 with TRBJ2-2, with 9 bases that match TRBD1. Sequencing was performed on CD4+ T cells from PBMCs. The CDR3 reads CASRPQGANTGELFF. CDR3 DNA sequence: TGCGCCAGCAGACCACAGGGGGCAAACACCGGGGAGCTGTTTTTT.